The rows below give T cell receptor beta chains drawn from one sample of a study of CD8 T cells in Susac syndrome. TCRdb reanalysed the immunoSEQ multiplex PCR reads using MiXCR and keeps one entry per CDR3 protein. The sample lists 120,000 to 150,000 distinct CDR3 sequences, roughly 94% seen once, with approximately 0.08% in the top ten. Sequencing used CD4+ T cells from PBMCs. The origin of the receptors is a human donor in good health. Each CDR3 is given with its conserved first and last residue. The D gene is left open where the match is weak. Only part of the rows carry a size: once, few, many, or a class if the clone is expanded.

j_gene,d_gene,abundance,v_gene,CDR3aa,CDR3nt
TRBJ2-1,TRBD2,once,TRBV7-2,CASSWKTSGINEQFF,TGTGCCAGCAGCTGGAAGACTAGCGGAATAAATGAGCAGTTCTTC
TRBJ2-3,TRBD2,-,TRBV5-4,CASSAPGGSGTDTQYF,TGTGCCAGCAGCGCCCCGGGGGGGTCGGGGACAGATACGCAGTATTTT
TRBJ1-4,-,once,TRBV9,CASSDETLNSEKLFF,TGTGCCAGCAGCGACGAGACATTGAATAGTGAAAAACTGTTTTTT
TRBJ1-2,TRBD1,-,TRBV20-1,CSAKIPGTVYGYTF,TGCAGTGCTAAGATCCCCGGGACAGTCTATGGCTACACCTTC
TRBJ1-6,-,-,TRBV30,CAWKAVLNSPLHF,TGTGCCTGGAAAGCAGTTCTTAATTCACCCCTCCACTTT
TRBJ1-3,-,-,TRBV20-1,CSARVNSGNTIYF,TGCAGTGCTAGAGTGAACTCTGGAAACACCATATATTTT
TRBJ2-3,-,-,TRBV11-3,CASSLINTDTQYF,TGTGCCAGCAGCCTCATCAACACAGATACGCAGTATTTT
TRBJ2-5,TRBD1,-,TRBV6-6,CATQRTGSETQYF,TGTGCCACACAACGGACAGGGTCAGAGACCCAGTACTTC
TRBJ2-7,TRBD1,-,TRBV20-1,CSAWPGTGHYEQYF,TGCAGTGCTTGGCCCGGGACAGGGCACTACGAGCAGTACTTC
TRBJ1-1,TRBD1,-,TRBV27,CASSFGTGSTEAFF,TGTGCCAGCAGTTTCGGGACAGGGAGTACTGAAGCTTTCTTT
TRBJ1-1,-,-,TRBV20-1,CSARLRDTNTEAFF,TGCAGTGCTAGACTCCGGGACACAAACACTGAAGCTTTCTTT
TRBJ2-5,TRBD1,few,TRBV28,CASSSGQGGETQYF,TGTGCCAGCAGTTCTGGACAGGGAGGAGAGACCCAGTACTTC
TRBJ2-2,TRBD2,-,TRBV15,CATSRPGLAGAGELFF,TGTGCCACCAGCAGGCCGGGACTAGCGGGAGCCGGGGAGCTGTTTTTT
TRBJ2-7,-,-,TRBV4-1,CASGRLGYEQYF,TGCGCCAGCGGGAGACTAGGTTACGAGCAGTACTTC
TRBJ2-4,TRBD1,-,TRBV5-4,CASSPVRGRSDIQYF,TGTGCCAGCAGTCCTGTGAGGGGGCGATCGGACATTCAGTACTTC
TRBJ2-7,TRBD2,few,TRBV2,CASRSTSGRRFEQYF,TGTGCCAGCAGATCGACTAGCGGGAGACGATTCGAGCAGTACTTC
TRBJ2-1,TRBD2,-,TRBV30,CAWRGGASGSYNEQFF,TGTGCCTGGCGAGGAGGGGCTAGCGGGAGTTACAATGAGCAGTTCTTC
TRBJ2-3,TRBD2,-,TRBV2,CASSEGRGTRFHTQYF,TGTGCCAGCAGTGAAGGTCGCGGGACTAGGTTTCATACGCAGTATTTT
TRBJ1-2,-,-,TRBV7-9,CASSQGQGYPGGYTF,TGTGCCAGCAGCCAAGGGCAGGGGTACCCAGGTGGCTACACCTTC
TRBJ2-7,TRBD2,-,TRBV28,CASSLPGLASEQYF,TGTGCCAGCAGCCTACCGGGACTAGCATCCGAGCAGTACTTC
TRBJ1-1,TRBD1,-,TRBV6-2/TRBV6-3,CASSFRSGTGANTEAFF,TGTGCCAGCAGTTTCAGAAGCGGGACAGGGGCGAACACTGAAGCTTTCTTT
TRBJ2-3,TRBD2,-,TRBV7-3,CASSPNLGGGSITDTQYF,TGTGCCAGCAGCCCCAACTTGGGTGGCGGGAGTATAACAGATACGCAGTATTTT
TRBJ2-7,-,-,TRBV5-4,CASSFDRNYEQYF,TGTGCCAGCAGCTTTGACAGGAACTACGAGCAGTACTTC
TRBJ1-1,-,-,TRBV30,CAWSHPIGEIGEAFF,TGTGCCTGGAGTCATCCCATCGGGGAGATCGGTGAAGCTTTCTTT
TRBJ1-5,-,-,TRBV19,CASSPGPYSNQPQHF,TGTGCCAGTAGCCCTGGACCGTATAGCAATCAGCCCCAGCATTTT
TRBJ2-1,TRBD2,-,TRBV5-4,CASSSAGTTYNEQFF,TGTGCCAGCAGTTCCGCCGGGACTACTTACAATGAGCAGTTCTTC
TRBJ1-5,-,-,TRBV12-3/TRBV12-4,CASSFVAVNQPQHF,TGTGCCAGCAGTTTCGTGGCAGTCAATCAGCCCCAGCATTTT
TRBJ2-2,-,-,TRBV5-4,CASSYGLPPGELFF,TGTGCCAGCAGCTACGGGTTACCCCCCGGGGAGCTGTTTTTT
TRBJ2-1,-,-,TRBV3-1,CASSQGLPPNNEQFF,TGTGCCAGCAGCCAAGGACTACCCCCTAACAATGAGCAGTTCTTC
TRBJ2-3,-,-,TRBV13,CASSLGTTGRTDTQYF,TGTGCCAGCAGCCTAGGGACCACAGGGAGGACAGATACGCAGTATTTT
TRBJ2-2,TRBD1,-,TRBV3-1,CATTGAPDTGELFF,TGTGCCACCACAGGGGCACCAGACACCGGGGAGCTGTTTTTT
TRBJ2-7,TRBD2,-,TRBV28,CASSSSGTITWEQYF,TGTGCCAGCAGTTCATCCGGGACTATCACGTGGGAGCAGTACTTC
TRBJ2-2,TRBD2,-,TRBV20-1,CSAHEAGLAGTGELFF,TGCAGTGCTCACGAAGCGGGACTAGCAGGCACCGGGGAGCTGTTTTTT
TRBJ2-5,TRBD2,-,TRBV5-4,CANKDGASGQETQYF,TGTGCCAATAAAGATGGAGCTAGCGGGCAAGAGACCCAGTACTTC
TRBJ1-3,-,-,TRBV30,CAWRDLGGVPRNTIYF,TGTGCCTGGAGGGATCTAGGAGGGGTGCCACGGAACACCATATATTTT
TRBJ2-1,-,-,TRBV4-1,CASSQVFGHGRVPRTSYNEQFF,TGCGCCAGCAGCCAAGTTTTCGGCCACGGGAGAGTGCCCCGCACCTCCTACAATGAGCAGTTCTTC
TRBJ1-4,-,-,TRBV5-6,CASSLKEGVHEKLFF,TGTGCCAGCAGCTTGAAGGAGGGAGTGCATGAAAAACTGTTTTTT
TRBJ2-5,TRBD2,-,TRBV20-1,CSARTGRASLLWETQYF,TGCAGTGCTAGAACCGGGAGGGCTAGTTTATTATGGGAGACCCAGTACTTC
TRBJ2-7,-,few,TRBV4-2,CASSQDLERDQYF,TGTGCCAGCAGCCAAGATTTAGAACGGGACCAGTACTTC
TRBJ2-1,-,few,TRBV3-1,CASSPGSAYEQFF,TGTGCCAGCAGCCCTGGGAGCGCCTATGAGCAGTTCTTC
TRBJ1-5,-,-,TRBV2,CASSSWGNQPQHF,TGTGCCAGCAGTTCTTGGGGCAATCAGCCCCAGCATTTT
TRBJ2-3,-,-,TRBV12-3/TRBV12-4,CASRRLGTDTQYF,TGTGCCAGCAGGCGTTTGGGCACAGATACGCAGTATTTT
TRBJ2-3,TRBD1,-,TRBV6-6,CASSKGQGATDTQYF,TGTGCCAGCAGTAAGGGACAGGGGGCGACAGATACGCAGTATTTT
TRBJ2-1,-,-,TRBV7-3,CASSPYSEGEQFF,TGTGCCAGCAGCCCATATAGCGAGGGTGAGCAGTTCTTC
TRBJ2-7,TRBD2,-,TRBV5-4,CASSHESGRNHEQYF,TGTGCCAGCAGCCATGAGAGCGGGAGGAACCACGAGCAGTACTTC
TRBJ2-2,-,-,TRBV6-6,CASSGRVSGELFF,TGTGCCAGCAGCGGGAGAGTAAGCGGGGAGCTGTTTTTT
TRBJ2-1,-,-,TRBV9,CASSPHPRRSGDEQFF,TGTGCCAGCAGCCCCCACCCACGGAGAAGCGGTGATGAGCAGTTCTTC
TRBJ2-1,TRBD2,-,TRBV12-3/TRBV12-4,CASTSRGSGRFDEQFF,TGTGCCAGCACCTCCCGGGGTAGCGGGAGGTTTGATGAGCAGTTCTTC
TRBJ1-1,-,-,TRBV20-1,CSAITALNTEAFF,TGCAGTGCTATTACAGCTTTGAACACTGAAGCTTTCTTT
TRBJ2-1,-,-,TRBV6-2/TRBV6-3,CASSPLQVQREQFF,TGTGCCAGCAGCCCCCTGCAGGTCCAGAGGGAGCAGTTCTTC
TRBJ1-2,-,-,TRBV24-1,CATSRDGYGYTF,TGTGCCACCAGTCGGGACGGCTATGGCTACACCTTC
TRBJ2-7,TRBD2,-,TRBV29-1,CSAGLVGAYEQYF,TGCAGCGCGGGACTAGTTGGGGCCTACGAGCAGTACTTC
TRBJ1-4,-,-,TRBV7-9,CASSLRSAGAGEKLFF,TGTGCCAGCAGCTTGCGCAGTGCGGGGGCTGGGGAAAAACTGTTTTTT
TRBJ2-2,-,-,TRBV2,CASSEYGSSVSAGELFF,TGTGCCAGCAGTGAATACGGTAGTTCGGTCTCGGCCGGGGAGCTGTTTTTT
TRBJ2-7,TRBD2,-,TRBV5-1,CASAFSGTYEQYF,TGCGCCAGCGCCTTTAGCGGGACCTACGAGCAGTACTTC